This T cell receptor (beta chain) was found in a study of control samples from healthy donors and cancer patients. V was clipped by 7 bases and J by 7 bases; unmatched bases: 0. The CDR3 is 12 amino acids. Germline values: CDR1 MGHDK, CDR2 SYGVNS. Measured with immunoSEQ multiplex PCR; TCRdb has only the in-frame clones, and not every one. Among about 140,000 clones listed, under 95% were seen once. Sample: blood. The sequence derives from a man aged 35-49 years in good health. The chain employs TRBV25-1 and TRBJ2-1; 11 nucleotides match TRBD2. The CDR3 sequence: CASTSGRNEQFF. Written as DNA, the CDR3 is TGTGCCAGCACTAGCGGGAGGAATGAGCAGTTCTTC.